The rows below give T cell receptor beta chains drawn from one sample of a study of cytomegalovirus exposure and HLA in healthy donors. Generated by immunoSEQ multiplex PCR, the TCRdb table keeps only in-frame clones and is missing some. The sample contains about 92,000 clones, nearly 70% of which appear only once. What was sequenced was PBMCs. The receptors derive from a man between 50 and 59 years old in good health and CMV-seronegative. Each CDR3 is given with its conserved first and last residue. Each record gives: J gene, V gene, clone size, D gene, CDR3 protein, CDR3 DNA. The D gene is left open where the match is weak. Clone size, where shown, is once, few, many, or a class for clones that have expanded.

TRBJ2-1 | TRBV5-1 | . | TRBD2 | CASSPSGGSYNEQFF | TGCGCCAGCAGCCCTAGCGGCGGCTCCTACAATGAGCAGTTCTTC
TRBJ2-2 | TRBV5-6 | . | TRBD1 | CASRWTGGATGELFF | TGTGCCAGCAGGTGGACAGGGGGCGCCACCGGGGAGCTGTTTTTT
TRBJ1-2 | TRBV18 | . | . | CASSPPGDYGYTF | TGTGCCAGCTCACCTCCAGGGGACTATGGCTACACCTTC
TRBJ1-2 | TRBV29-1 | once | . | CSVGFVIPGGGLFYGYTF | TGCAGCGTTGGGTTTGTTATCCCAGGTGGGGGGTTATTCTATGGCTACACCTTC
TRBJ1-1 | TRBV4-3 | . | . | CASSQDREFAEAFF | TGCGCCAGCAGCCAAGATCGGGAGTTCGCTGAAGCTTTCTTT
TRBJ2-5 | TRBV5-6 | . | . | CASSLGVGRETQYF | TGTGCCAGCAGCTTGGGGGTGGGGAGGGAGACCCAGTACTTC
TRBJ1-5 | TRBV4-3 | . | . | CASSQSRGQPQHF | TGCGCCAGCAGCCAATCCAGGGGTCAGCCCCAGCATTTT
TRBJ2-7 | TRBV5-1 | . | TRBD1 | CASSRDRDEQYF | TGCGCCAGCAGTCGGGACAGGGACGAGCAGTACTTC
TRBJ2-7 | TRBV2 | few | . | CASSEALRGKQYF | TGTGCCAGCAGTGAAGCCCTTAGGGGGAAGCAGTACTTC
TRBJ2-7 | TRBV5-1 | . | . | CASSLEGRRNYEQYF | TGCGCCAGCAGCTTGGAGGGCAGGAGGAACTACGAGCAGTACTTC
TRBJ1-4 | TRBV30 | . | TRBD1 | CAWNTGTGGEKLFF | TGTGCCTGGAATACCGGGACAGGGGGAGAAAAACTGTTTTTT
TRBJ2-3 | TRBV7-2 | . | . | CASTFSEGTQYF | TGTGCCAGCACTTTTAGCGAGGGTACGCAGTATTTT
TRBJ1-5 | TRBV18 | . | . | CASSPGAGYNQPQHF | TGTGCCAGCTCACCAGGCGCAGGGTACAATCAGCCCCAGCATTTT
TRBJ1-5 | TRBV18 | . | . | CASSLSYSNQPQHF | TGTGCCAGCTCACTTAGTTATAGCAATCAGCCCCAGCATTTT
TRBJ1-1 | TRBV4-3 | few | . | CASSQDVRRDESAEAFF | TGCGCCAGCAGCCAAGATGTAAGGCGGGACGAAAGCGCTGAAGCTTTCTTT
TRBJ2-3 | TRBV9 | . | . | CASSADITDTQYF | TGTGCCAGCAGCGCGGACATCACAGATACGCAGTATTTT